The entry that follows covers one T cell receptor (beta chain) sequence. The antigen this receptor binds is unknown. The input lacks base qualities; no much larger clone sits a single base away. TCRbeta repertoires were sequenced from genomic DNA with the immunoSEQ hsTCRB assay version 4 in survey mode. For TCRbeta sequencing, genomic DNA was diluted to roughly 10 ng/uL, and up to 1 ug was used per sample. Processing in the source paper ran as follows. ImmunoSeq Analyzer 3.0 was used for analysis of TCRbeta data, and diversity was computed on productive nucleotide rearrangements. The improved Chao index was used to estimate lower-bound TCR diversity, and the Gini coefficient was used to estimate clonality using the Immunarch R package. Different nucleotide rearrangements encoding the same CDR3beta amino acid sequence were counted as distinct clonotypes. TCRbeta sequences significantly enriched in antigen-responding cells relative to anti-CD3/anti-CD28-activated cells were identified by differential abundance analysis. TCRs were clustered by predicted peptide-MHC specificity with GLIPH2, both within individual participants and across merged participant data sets. TCRdb's version of the immuneACCESS table is confined to in-frame rearrangements and falls short of the full clone set. An unresolved V gene accounts for under half of the shortfall where checked; the remainder is of unknown origin. From that table come the V and J calls and clone size; the DNA was used to work out D and trimming. This sample lists roughly 64,000 clones; approximately 75% were detected once. The ten largest clones represent over 1.5% of the sample.

The treatment or condition label on this specimen signifies: suppressive antiretroviral therapy. Cells were stimulated with a pool of overlapping HIV-1 Gag 15-mer peptides at 0.95 to 1 ug per peptide per mL. Memory CD4+ T cells that did not respond, being CD40L-negative, CD69-negative and CD45RO-high, were sorted as memory populations depleted of antigen-responding cells. HIV-1-infected adults in whom suppressive ART had been started during chronic infection were enrolled as participants. Plasma HIV-1 RNA had been undetectable (below 50 copies/mL) in participants for at least 4 years. To be included, participants needed a CD4+ T cell count above 400 cells/uL and a positive CMV serology. Before stimulation, PBMCs were isolated using density centrifugation and then depleted of CD8+ T cells. For approximately 17 hours, the CD8-depleted PBMCs were stimulated with anti-CD28/CD49d costimulation, a CD40-blocking antibody, and enfuvirtide to prevent new infections. Cells were sorted on a Beckman Coulter MoFlo Legacy or XDP sorter, with propidium iodide excluding dead cells. The QIAamp DNA Mini Kit was used for genomic DNA extraction from samples above one million cells, and the Quick-DNA Microprep Kit was used otherwise.

The CDR3 holds 13 amino acids from the cysteine to the phenylalanine. Only the CDR3 part of the read is kept: 39 bases, read in frame from the first base. CDR1 and CDR2 are read off the germline V gene as MDHEN and SYDVKM. This entry belongs to a study of persistence of HIV-infected CD4 T cells (dated by TCRdb to 2020 to 2021). Broadly, across the study: The study isolated CMV- and HIV-1 Gag-responding CD4+ T cells from ART-treated individuals to examine antigen-driven clonal expansion of HIV-1-infected cells. Proviral sequencing was used to assess clonality among infected cells, whereas TCRbeta sequencing gauged the clonality of all cells within each sorted population. Cross-participant TCR cluster analysis included roughly 8 participants for CMV and 6 or 7 participants for Gag. Peripheral blood samples of up to 180 mL were obtained at multiple time points, with the exception of a couple of participants, for whom leukapheresis was performed at a single time point. The median time the participants had spent on suppressive ART was less than 9 years.

Results the study describes overall, beyond this receptor: Antigen-responding cells were enriched for expanded CDR3beta sequences that were degenerate, which suggests that CD4+ responses to CMV and Gag underwent convergent selection. The study involved few individuals and tested only a limited range of antigens. TCR oligoclonality correlated with proviral oligoclonality within the same sorted populations. Significantly lower TCRbeta richness was observed in CMV- and Gag-responding cells than in anti-CD3/anti-CD28-responding cells, and higher oligoclonality was observed in CMV-responding cells than in CD3/CD28-stimulated and Gag-responding cells. Bulk TCR analyses could not be limited to the rare CMV-responding cells that actually contained HIV-1 proviruses.

The clonotype originates from an adult man with HIV who was CMV-seropositive. The chain is encoded by TRBV28 joined to TRBJ1-6, and perhaps TRBD1 as D gene, on 5 matching bases. This specimen consisted of CD4+ T cells sorted from PBMCs after approximately 18-hour stimulation, obtained from a patient who received antiretroviral therapy. The sample's cell subset or site label, decoded: CD40L-CD69- CD45RO-high memory CD4 T cells not responding to Gag peptides. The sequenced DNA: TGTGCGATTACAGCGCAGGGTAATTCACCCCTCCACTTT. Its protein is CAITAQGNSPLHF.